These T cell receptor beta chains were read from a single sample in a study of blood T cell repertoires in COVID-19. The protocol was immunoSEQ multiplex PCR, while the TCRdb copy is restricted to in-frame clones and leaves out a portion. This table has about 180,000 clones, around 80% appearing once. Sequencing was performed on peripheral blood. The receptors were sampled from a man between 65 and 85 years old with active or convalescent COVID-19. Each CDR3 is given with its conserved first and last residue. A D gene is named only where the DNA matches it firmly. The size field is filled for only some rows; it gives once, few, many or a size class.

j_call,d_call,v_call,clone_size,cdr3_aa,cdr3_nt
TRBJ2-1,TRBD2,TRBV9,few,CASSVLAENNEQFF,TGTGCCAGCAGCGTACTAGCGGAGAACAATGAGCAGTTCTTC
TRBJ1-5,.,TRBV23-1,.,CASSLPGTSRQPQHF,TGCGCCAGCAGTCTACCAGGTACCTCCAGGCAGCCCCAGCATTTT
TRBJ2-1,.,TRBV6-1,few,CASSEKEAGGDEQFF,TGTGCCAGCAGTGAAAAGGAGGCGGGTGGGGATGAGCAGTTCTTC
TRBJ2-3,TRBD2,TRBV30,.,CAWSLGGVDTQYF,TGTGCCTGGAGTTTGGGGGGGGTGGATACGCAGTATTTT
TRBJ2-6,.,TRBV25-1,few,CASSDRDTSSGANVLTF,TGTGCCAGCAGTGATCGAGACACGAGCTCTGGGGCCAACGTCCTGACTTTC
TRBJ1-1,TRBD1,TRBV11-2,.,CASSLADRRGAEAFF,TGTGCCAGCAGCTTAGCGGACAGGAGGGGGGCCGAAGCTTTCTTT
TRBJ2-2,TRBD2,TRBV2,.,CASSEINTSGATGELFF,TGTGCCAGCAGTGAAATCAACACTAGCGGGGCCACCGGGGAGCTGTTTTTT
TRBJ2-2,.,TRBV5-1,.,CASSLSAGLGLDTGELFF,TGCGCCAGCAGCTTGTCAGCGGGTTTGGGTTTGGACACCGGGGAGCTGTTTTTT
TRBJ1-1,TRBD1,TRBV6-5,.,CASSFGTGVNTEAFF,TGTGCCAGCAGTTTCGGGACAGGGGTGAACACTGAAGCTTTCTTT
TRBJ2-3,TRBD1,TRBV6-5,.,CASRNQGATDTQYF,TGTGCCAGCAGGAACCAGGGGGCCACAGATACGCAGTATTTT
TRBJ2-1,TRBD1,TRBV5-1,.,CASSLVGTGNEQFF,TGCGCCAGCAGCTTGGTTGGGACAGGCAATGAGCAGTTCTTC
TRBJ2-6,.,TRBV19,.,CASSINLVGSRFGYGANVLTF,TGTGCCAGTAGTATTAATCTTGTCGGTAGCCGTTTCGGCTATGGGGCCAACGTCCTGACTTTC
TRBJ1-5,.,TRBV20-1,.,CSASAGSNQPQHF,TGCAGTGCTAGTGCCGGGAGCAATCAGCCCCAGCATTTT
TRBJ1-2,.,TRBV6-1,.,CASSEALRGIYGYTF,TGTGCCAGCAGTGAAGCGCTTCGGGGGATCTATGGCTACACCTTC
TRBJ1-6,.,TRBV9,.,CASSRETGVRTYNSPLHF,TGTGCCAGCAGCAGAGAGACAGGTGTCAGGACCTATAATTCACCCCTCCACTTT
TRBJ1-3,.,TRBV5-1,.,CASSLGQATGNTIYF,TGCGCCAGCAGCTTGGGACAGGCCACTGGAAACACCATATATTTT
TRBJ2-1,TRBD2,TRBV4-2,few,CASSPLAGVSYNEQFF,TGTGCCAGCAGCCCACTAGCGGGAGTCTCCTACAATGAGCAGTTCTTC
TRBJ1-2,TRBD1,TRBV15,.,CATSLDRGRGYTF,TGTGCCACCAGCCTCGACAGGGGAAGGGGCTACACCTTC
TRBJ1-1,.,TRBV15,.,CATSRDLSEGQKPFF,TGTGCCACCAGCAGAGACTTATCAGAGGGACAAAAACCTTTCTTT
TRBJ2-2,.,TRBV5-1,.,CASSLAADTGELFF,TGCGCCAGCAGCTTGGCCGCGGACACCGGGGAGCTGTTTTTT
TRBJ1-4,.,TRBV19,.,CASRFDSLNEKLFF,TGTGCCAGCCGGTTCGACAGCCTTAATGAAAAACTGTTTTTT
TRBJ1-2,TRBD1,TRBV29-1,once,CSVLTGGDYGYTF,TGCAGCGTACTGACAGGGGGAGACTATGGCTACACCTTC
TRBJ2-2,.,TRBV7-3,.,CASSQGRGFAGELFF,TGTGCCAGCAGCCAAGGGAGGGGGTTCGCCGGGGAGCTGTTTTTT
TRBJ1-2,.,TRBV3-1/TRBV3-2,.,CASSQWDTRNYGYTF,TGTGCCAGCAGCCAATGGGACACTCGTAACTATGGCTACACCTTC
TRBJ1-5,.,TRBV6-6,.,CASSYRDQPQHF,TGTGCCAGCAGTTACAGAGATCAGCCCCAGCATTTT